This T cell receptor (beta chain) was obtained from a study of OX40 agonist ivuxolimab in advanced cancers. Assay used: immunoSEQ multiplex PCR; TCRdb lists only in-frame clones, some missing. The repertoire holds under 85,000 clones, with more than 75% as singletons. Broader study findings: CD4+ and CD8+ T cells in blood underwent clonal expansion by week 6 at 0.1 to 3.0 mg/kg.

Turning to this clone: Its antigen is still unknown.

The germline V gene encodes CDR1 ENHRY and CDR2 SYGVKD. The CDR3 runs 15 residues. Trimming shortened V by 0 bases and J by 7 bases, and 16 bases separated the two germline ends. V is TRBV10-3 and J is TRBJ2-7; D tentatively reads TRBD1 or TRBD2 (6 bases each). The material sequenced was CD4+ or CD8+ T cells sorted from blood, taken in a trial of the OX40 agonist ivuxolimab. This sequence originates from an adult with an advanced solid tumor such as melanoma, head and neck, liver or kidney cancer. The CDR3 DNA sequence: TGTGCCATCAGTGAGTCGATTGGGGGGCGGGGAGAGCAGTACTTC. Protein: CAISESIGGRGEQYF.